The present entry profiles one TCR beta chain with its context. The data are from a study of blood T cell repertoires in COVID-19. Study summary: Acute-phase and convalescent COVID-19 samples originated in the United States, Italy and Spain. PBMCs, B-cell-depleted T cells, or T cells were the source of the cDNA or gDNA that made up the material.

CDR1 and CDR2 from the germline V gene are MDHEN and SYDVKM. This CDR3 is built from 14 residues. The ends were cut back, 8 bases at V and 5 bases at J, with 15 bases in the middle. TCRdb keeps only in-frame clones here, not all; method: immunoSEQ multiplex PCR. Of fewer than 250,000 clones in the sample, approximately 82% are singletons; the top ten hold 7% to 10%. The chain uses TRBV28 and TRBJ1-4; D may be TRBD1 (6 bases). The sequencing input was peripheral blood. This receptor was taken from a woman between 45 and 65 years old with acute or convalescent COVID-19. The CDR3 nucleotides are TGTGCCAGCGGGACACGGGGGGACAATGAAAAACTGTTTTTT. This gives the protein CASGTRGDNEKLFF.